The 31 T cell receptor beta chains reported below all come from one sample, sequenced in a study of breast tumors, draining lymph nodes, adjacent tissues. TCRdb ran MiXCR on the multiplex PCR reads and lists one entry per CDR3 protein. The sample consists of tens of thousands of distinct CDR3 sequences, over 25% of them appearing once. The lymph nodes were axillary draining lymph nodes from breast cancer patients. The sample taken for sequencing was axillary lymph node tissue. The receptor set was obtained from a female donor with breast cancer. Some clones in this sample may be carry-over from other donors' samples.

In this sample, this clonotype turned up many times. The rearrangement links TRBV18 to TRBJ1-4, with D hard to call. Germline assignment: CDR1 KGHSH and CDR2 LQKENI. Trimming removed 4 bases from V and 8 bases from J, with 8 bases in between. The CDR3 has 12 amino acids. This chain's CDR3 is CASSRQREKLFF. CDR3 coding DNA: TGTGCCAGCTCACGGCAGCGAGAAAAACTGTTTTTT. Full variable domain (missing parts from reference TRBV18 and TRBJ1-4): NAGVMQNPRHLVRRRGQEARLRCSPMKGHSHVYWYRQLPEEGLKFMVYLQKENIIDESGMPKERFSAEFPKEGPSILRIQQVVRGDSAAYFCASSRQREKLFFGSGTQLSVL.

About this clonotype: The DNA is omitted, as the CDR3 cannot be located on it reliably, and the CDR3 follows TCRdb's listing. The chain uses TRBV7-9 and TRBJ2-5; the D call TRBD2 from the table was never checked on the DNA. The CDR3 contains 17 residues when both ends are counted. CDR1 and CDR2 (germline): SEHNR, FQNEAQ (reference sequence). This CDR3 is CASSLVGSGTVWATRYF.

This clonotype was detected many times. The chain links TRBV7-8 to TRBJ2-7; tentative D call: TRBD2 (6 bases). This CDR3 spans 13 amino acids. V lost 4 bases and J 6 bases, leaving 13 bases between the germline ends. Germline values: CDR1 SGHVS, CDR2 FQNEAQ. CDR3 residues: CASSSGVLPEQYF. CDR3 nucleotides: TGTGCCAGCAGCTCGGGGGTCCTGCCCGAGCAGTACTTC. Full variable domain (outside the CDR3, taken from reference TRBV7-8 and TRBJ2-7): GAGVSQSPRYKVAKRGQDVALRCDPISGHVSLFWYQQALGQGPEFLTYFQNEAQLDKSGLPSDRFFAERPEGSVSTLKIQRTQQEDSAVYLCASSSGVLPEQYFGPGTRLTVT.

The chain couples TRBV18 to TRBJ2-1, with D possibly being TRBD2 (5 bases). The CDR3 is made up of 16 amino acids. The V end lost 2 bases, the J end lost 0 bases, and 11 bases lay between the germline ends. CDR1 is KGHSH and CDR2 is LQKENI in the germline V gene. The CDR3 protein is CASSPAQRLSYNEQFF. The CDR3 DNA reads as TGTGCCAGCTCACCAGCCCAGCGGCTCTCCTACAATGAGCAGTTCTTC.

Note on this clonotype: This may stem from a read error, because a much larger clone lies one nucleotide away. This sequence joins TRBV7-2 and TRBJ2-5, with D hard to call. The ends were cut back, 1 base at V and 1 base at J, with 7 bases in the middle. The CDR3 covers 14 residues. Germline V lookup: CDR1 SGHTA, CDR2 FQGNSA. The CDR3 bases are TGTGCCAGCAGCTTAGACGCCTTCCAAGAGACCCAGTACTTC. This codes for CASSLDAFQETQYF. Full variable domain (missing parts from reference TRBV7-2 and TRBJ2-5): GAGVSQSPSNKVTEKGKDVELRCDPISGHTALYWYRQSLGQGLEFLIYFQGNSAPDKSGLPSDRFSAERTGGSVSTLTIQRTQQEDSAVYLCASSLDAFQETQYFGPGTRLLVL.

Comments on this clonotype: A read error may account for a junction end that differs from germline. The chain joins TRBV29-1 to TRBJ2-5; 8 bases map to TRBD1. Germline V gene sequence: CDR1 SQVTM, CDR2 ANQGSEA. CDR3 length: 12 residues. The CDR3 DNA follows: TGCAGCGTTGATCAGGGGGCAAGTACCCCAGACTTC. It translates to CSVDQGASTPDF. The variable domain in full, with the rest retrieved from reference TRBV29-1 and TRBJ2-5, is SAVISQKPSRDICQRGTSLTIQCQVDSQVTMMFWYRQQPGQSLTLIATANQGSEATYESGFVIDKFPISRPNLTFSTLTVSNMSPEDSSIYLCSVDQGASTPDFGPGTRLLVL.

This clonotype was seen at least ten times. The V call is TRBV11-3, the J call TRBJ2-1; tentatively, D is TRBD2 (5 bases). There are 16 residues in the CDR3. Germline lookup yields CDR1 SGHNT and CDR2 YENEEA. V was pared by 8 bases and J by 4 bases, with 21 bases between. In nucleotides, the CDR3 is TGTGCCAGCGCTTCCCTACTAGGAAGGCTGTACAATGAGCAGTTCTTC. This sequence encodes CASASLLGRLYNEQFF.

In its sample, this clonotype was seen many times. The chain has TRBV20-1 and TRBJ1-2; 9 bases line up with TRBD1. Germline-derived CDR1 and CDR2 are DFQATT and SNEGSKA (reference sequence). The V segment lost 3 bases and the J segment 8 bases; nucleotides outside the gene matches: 13. This CDR3 region has 15 residues. CDR3 sequence (DNA): TGCAGTGCTAGTCGGGCCGGACAGGGGAAGACGGGCTACACCTTC. Translated: CSASRAGQGKTGYTF.

This clonotype was picked up many times. V is TRBV7-9 and J is TRBJ2-1; D not certain. This CDR3 contains 14 residues. The V end lost 0 bases, the J end lost 4 bases, and 7 bases lay between the germline ends. Per germline, CDR1 SEHNR and CDR2 FQNEAQ (reference sequence). In DNA, the CDR3 is TGTGCCAGCAGCTTAGCAGGTGGTTACAATGAGCAGTTCTTC. This translates into CASSLAGGYNEQFF.

This clonotype was seen once. V and J are TRBV24-1 and TRBJ2-5; a possible D gene is TRBD1 (5 bases). V dropped 4 bases and J dropped 4 bases, with 15 bases sitting between them. The CDR3 length is 15 residues. The germline gives CDR1 KGHDR, CDR2 SFDVKD. The CDR3 DNA sequence: TGTGCCACCAGTGACGCCGGACACCCTGGAGAGACCCAGTACTTC. Translation: CATSDAGHPGETQYF.

The chain uses TRBV5-5 and TRBJ2-7; TRBD1 matches at 11 bases. The CDR3 covers 13 residues. The trim removed 7 bases at V and 3 bases at J, leaving 3 bases unmatched. Germline lookup yields CDR1 SGHKS and CDR2 YYEKEE (reference sequence). The CDR3: CASLGTGGYEQYF. The DNA for the CDR3 is TGTGCCAGCTTGGGGACAGGGGGCTACGAGCAGTACTTC.

The rearrangement uses TRBV7-9 and TRBJ2-3; 15 bases agree with TRBD2. CDR3 length: 16 amino acids. Germline trimming cut 5 bases from V and 6 bases from J; bases unmatched to any gene: 6. CDR1 is SEHNR and CDR2 is FQNEAQ in the germline V gene (reference sequence). CDR3 amino acids: CASSPRTSGRGDTQYF. The CDR3 DNA is TGTGCCAGCAGCCCGCGGACTAGCGGGAGGGGGGATACGCAGTATTTT.

This clonotype has at least ten counts. The J gene is TRBJ1-1, the V gene TRBV12-3 or TRBV12-4; weak D call: TRBD1 (6 bases). The V gene lost 5 bases and the J gene lost 0 bases, with 10 bases spanning the gap. The CDR3 covers 14 residues. The CDR3 region has the DNA TGTGCCAGCAGTCCAAGACAGGTGAACACTGAAGCTTTCTTT. Encoded protein: CASSPRQVNTEAFF.

At least ten counts were recorded for this clonotype. The chain is built from TRBV11-2 and TRBJ1-6; D is uncertain. Looked up from germline, CDR1 is SGHAT and CDR2 is FQNNGV. The CDR3 consists of 10 residues. V dropped 5 bases and J dropped 14 bases, with 7 bases sitting between them. CDR3 bases: TGTGCCAGCAGCGCGAACACCCTCCACTTT. This codes for CASSANTLHF. The full variable domain, in which reference TRBV11-2 and TRBJ1-6 provide the parts outside the CDR3, is EAGVAQSPRYKIIEKRQSVAFWCNPISGHATLYWYQQILGQGPKLLIQFQNNGVVDDSQLPKDRFSAERLKGVDSTLKIQPAKLEDSAVYLCASSANTLHFGNGTRLTVT.

A word on this clonotype: A much larger clone sits a single nucleotide away, making a read error possible. The V and J genes are TRBV6-1 and TRBJ2-7; TRBD1 aligns across 7 bases. After removal of 5 bases from V and 7 bases from J, the junction contained 11 bases not matched to a gene. CDR3 length: 14 amino acids. CDR1 is MNHNS, CDR2 SASEGT, per germline. The CDR3 DNA is TGTGCCAGCAGTCTCCGGACAGGCTCCGAAGAGCAGTACTTC. This encodes CASSLRTGSEEQYF.

The rearrangement uses TRBV2 and TRBJ2-5; perhaps D is TRBD1 or TRBD2 (5 bases each). V gave up 3 bases and J gave up 7 bases, with 6 bases separating them. The germline V gene has CDR1 SNHLY and CDR2 FYNNEI. The CDR3 contains 11 residues. The CDR3 DNA is TGTGCCAGCAGTGAGAGGGGGACCCAGTACTTC. Its translation: CASSERGTQYF.

This clonotype was detected ten times or more. The rearrangement links TRBV29-1 to TRBJ2-3; TRBD2 agrees at 7 bases. V was pared by 6 bases and J by 2 bases, with 8 bases of the junction left unmatched. Germline CDR1 is SQVTM and CDR2 is ANQGSEA. CDR3 size: 14 residues. CDR3 in DNA: TGCAGCGTAGGCAGGGAGGGGAACACAGATACGCAGTATTTT. Translating it yields CSVGREGNTDTQYF.

As for this clonotype: A much larger clone lies a single base off, so this may be a read error. The genes are TRBV6-5 and TRBJ2-2; 8 bases are a match to TRBD1. Trimming removed 5 bases from V and 4 bases from J; junction bases left unmatched: 3. The CDR3 runs 14 residues. Germline V gene data show CDR1 as MNHEY and CDR2 as SVGAGI. Written as DNA, the CDR3 is TGTGCCAGCAGTCACACAGGGGGCACCGGGGAGCTGTTTTTT. As protein: CASSHTGGTGELFF.

Of note for this clonotype: This may arise from a read error, as a much more abundant clone is one base away. The CDR3: CASSQDRASSCNEQFF. The CDR3 DNA follows: TGCGCCAGCAGCCAAGACCGGGCGAGCTCCTGCAATGAGCAGTTCTTC. The V call is TRBV4-3, the J call TRBJ2-1; D gene unclear. This CDR3 is 16 amino acids long. The germline V gene has CDR1 LGHNA and CDR2 YSLEER.

This clonotype was seen ten or more times. The gene calls are TRBV20-1 and TRBJ1-2, with 7 bases lining up with TRBD1. V was clipped by 2 bases and J by 5 bases; unmatched bases: 26. The CDR3 covers 20 residues. The germline CDR1 and CDR2 sequences are DFQATT and SNEGSKA (reference sequence). The CDR3 coding sequence is TGCAGTGCTAGAAACCCCATGGGAGGGGGCAATCGGATTGGGCTATATGGCTACACCTTC. This sequence encodes CSARNPMGGGNRIGLYGYTF.

The chain is built from TRBV9 and TRBJ2-5; D may be TRBD2 (6 bases). This CDR3 is 20 amino acids long. Germline loops: CDR1 SGDLS, CDR2 YYNGEE. Trimming stripped 2 bases from V and 5 bases from J, with 31 bases between. The CDR3 region is CASSVTPGGARDGHKETQYF. The DNA of the CDR3 is TGTGCCAGCAGCGTTACTCCCGGAGGGGCTCGGGATGGCCACAAGGAGACCCAGTACTTC.

This clonotype was counted a few times. It may be a read error: a sequence one base away is much more abundant. This sequence joins TRBV7-8 and TRBJ2-1; 7 bases are shared with TRBD2. Germline loops: CDR1 SGHVS, CDR2 FQNEAQ. The CDR3 is 15 amino acids. CDR3 bases: TGTGCCAGCAGCTTATTGGGCGGGAGTTTCGATGAGCAGCTCTTC. This sequence encodes CASSLLGGSFDEQLF.

This clonotype has at least ten counts. V and J are TRBV6-5 and TRBJ2-7, with 11 bases matching TRBD2. Losses at the gene ends were 5 bases for V and 5 bases for J; bases not matched to a gene: 8. This CDR3 has 15 residues. Germline-derived CDR1 and CDR2 are MNHEY and SVGAGI. Written as DNA, the CDR3 is TGTGCCAGCAGTCACCATAGCGGGAGGGCCGACGAGCAGTACTTC. It specifies CASSHHSGRADEQYF.

This clonotype came up many times. This chain uses TRBV6-6 with TRBJ2-1; no reliable D call. Between the trimmed V and J ends, which lost 4 bases and 4 bases, there was a span of 11 bases. The CDR3 has 14 residues. Per germline, CDR1 MNHNY and CDR2 SVGAGI (reference sequence). The CDR3 loop is CASSSRNQYNEQFF. The CDR3 nucleotides are TGTGCCAGCAGTTCGCGAAACCAATACAATGAGCAGTTCTTC.

The rearrangement joins TRBV6-4 to TRBJ2-2, with 9 bases that match TRBD2. Germline CDR1 reads MRHNA; CDR2 reads SNTAGT. CDR3 size: 16 residues. Germline trimming cut 5 bases from V and 7 bases from J; bases unmatched to any gene: 11. CDR3 DNA: TGTGCCAGCAGTCCCTTTAGCGGGAGTTCCGTCGGGGAGCTGTTTTTT. Its translation: CASSPFSGSSVGELFF.

The V gene is TRBV4-3, the J gene TRBJ2-6, with 9 bases matching TRBD2. Germline values: CDR1 LGHNA, CDR2 YSLEER. The CDR3 loop spans 18 amino acids. The ends lost 1 base at V and 1 base at J; junction bases unmatched: 5. CDR3 loop: CASSQGISGSSGANVLTF. In DNA form, the CDR3 reads TGCGCCAGCAGCCAAGGTATTAGCGGGAGTTCTGGGGCCAACGTCCTGACTTTC.

V gene TRBV25-1 combines with J gene TRBJ1-4; a weak D match, TRBD1 (6 bases). This CDR3 is 14 amino acids long. Trimming took off 1 base at V and 5 bases at J, with 8 bases between the two ends. CDR1 and CDR2 from the germline V gene are MGHDK and SYGVNS. The CDR3 DNA follows: TGTGCCAGCAGTGAATGGGGGCGCAATGAAAAACTGTTTTTT. Translation gives CASSEWGRNEKLFF. Drawing the rest from reference TRBV25-1 and TRBJ1-4, the complete variable domain is EADIYQTPRYLVIGTGKKITLECSQTMGHDKMYWYQQDPGMELHLIHYSYGVNSTEKGDLSSESTVSRIRTEHFPLTLESARPSHTSQYLCASSEWGRNEKLFFGSGTQLSVL.

V is TRBV7-8 and J is TRBJ2-2, with D hard to call. The J call may be in error: the DNA end matches TRBJ1-1 better. In germline, CDR1 is SGHVS, CDR2 FQNEAQ. The CDR3 runs 11 residues. The CDR3 sequence is CASSLGLEAFF. In DNA form, the CDR3 reads TGTGCCAGCAGCTTAGGTTTGGAAGCTTTCTTT.

This clonotype was found many times. In nucleotides, the CDR3 is TGCGCCAGCAGCCAAGAGAAGATAGCCTACAATGAGCAGTTCTTC. It codes for CASSQEKIAYNEQFF. The chain has TRBV4-3 and TRBJ2-1, with no clear D. V lost 0 bases, J lost 2 bases, and 8 bases lay in between. The CDR3 length is 15 residues. From germline, CDR1 is LGHNA and CDR2 YSLEER.

This chain uses TRBV15 with TRBJ2-7; 10 bases are a match to TRBD2. Unmatched junction bases numbered 9, after V lost 5 bases and J lost 2 bases. Germline V gene sequence: CDR1 LNHNV, CDR2 YYDKDF (reference sequence). CDR3 length equals 16 residues. CDR3 nucleotides: TGTGCCACCAGCGTCGGGACTAGCGAGAAAACCTACGAGCAGTACTTC. This encodes CATSVGTSEKTYEQYF.

The chain carries TRBV6-6 and TRBJ2-5, with D possibly called TRBD1 or TRBD2 (5 bases each). CDR3 length: 15 residues. The V and J ends lost 2 bases and 5 bases respectively, with 15 bases between them. Germline V gene lookup returns CDR1 MNHNY and CDR2 SVGAGI (reference sequence). The CDR3 loop is CASSYQADTWETQYF. The CDR3 bases are TGTGCCAGCAGTTACCAAGCGGACACCTGGGAGACCCAGTACTTC.